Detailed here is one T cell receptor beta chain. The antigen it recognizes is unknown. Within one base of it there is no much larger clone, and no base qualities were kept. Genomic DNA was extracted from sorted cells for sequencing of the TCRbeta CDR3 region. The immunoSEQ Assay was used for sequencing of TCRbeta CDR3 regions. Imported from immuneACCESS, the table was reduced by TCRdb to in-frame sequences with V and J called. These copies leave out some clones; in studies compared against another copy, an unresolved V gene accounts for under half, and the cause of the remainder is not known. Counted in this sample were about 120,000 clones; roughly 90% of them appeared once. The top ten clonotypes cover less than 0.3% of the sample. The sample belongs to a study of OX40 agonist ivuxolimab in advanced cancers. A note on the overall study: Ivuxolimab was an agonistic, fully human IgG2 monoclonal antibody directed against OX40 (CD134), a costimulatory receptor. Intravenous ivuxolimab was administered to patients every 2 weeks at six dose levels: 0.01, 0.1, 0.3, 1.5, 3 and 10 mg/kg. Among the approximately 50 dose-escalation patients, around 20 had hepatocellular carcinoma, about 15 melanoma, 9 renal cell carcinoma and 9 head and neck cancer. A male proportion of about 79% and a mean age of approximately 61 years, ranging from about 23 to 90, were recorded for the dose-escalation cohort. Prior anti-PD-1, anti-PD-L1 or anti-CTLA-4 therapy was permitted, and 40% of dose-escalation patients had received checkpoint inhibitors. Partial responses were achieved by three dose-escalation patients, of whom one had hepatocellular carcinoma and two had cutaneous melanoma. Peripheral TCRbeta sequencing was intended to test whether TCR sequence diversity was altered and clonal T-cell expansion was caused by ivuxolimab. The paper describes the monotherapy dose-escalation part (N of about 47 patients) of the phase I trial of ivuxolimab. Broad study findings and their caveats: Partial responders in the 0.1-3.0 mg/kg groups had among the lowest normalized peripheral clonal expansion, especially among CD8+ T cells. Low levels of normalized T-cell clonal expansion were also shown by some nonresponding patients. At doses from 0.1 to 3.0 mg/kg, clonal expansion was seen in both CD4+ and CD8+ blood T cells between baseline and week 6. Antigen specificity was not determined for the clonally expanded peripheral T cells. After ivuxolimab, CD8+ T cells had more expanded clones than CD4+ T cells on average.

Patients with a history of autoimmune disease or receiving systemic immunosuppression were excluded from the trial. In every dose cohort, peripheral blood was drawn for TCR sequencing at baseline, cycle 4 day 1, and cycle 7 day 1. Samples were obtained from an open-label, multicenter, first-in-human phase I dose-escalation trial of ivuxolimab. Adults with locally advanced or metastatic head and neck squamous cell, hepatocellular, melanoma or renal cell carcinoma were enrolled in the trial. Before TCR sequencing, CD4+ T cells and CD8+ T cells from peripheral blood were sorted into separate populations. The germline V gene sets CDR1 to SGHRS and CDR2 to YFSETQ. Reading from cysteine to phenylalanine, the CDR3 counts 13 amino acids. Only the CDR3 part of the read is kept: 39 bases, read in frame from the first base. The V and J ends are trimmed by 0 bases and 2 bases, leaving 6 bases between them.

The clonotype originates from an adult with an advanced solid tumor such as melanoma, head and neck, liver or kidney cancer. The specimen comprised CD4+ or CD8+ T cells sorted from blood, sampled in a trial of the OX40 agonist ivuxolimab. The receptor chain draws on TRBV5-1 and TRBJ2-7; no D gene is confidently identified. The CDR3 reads CASSLELTYEQYF. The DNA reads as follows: TGCGCCAGCAGCTTGGAACTGACCTACGAGCAGTACTTC.